Given below is one TCR beta chain in context. Which antigen it targets is not known. No much larger clone is present one base from it, and per-base qualities are unavailable. This specimen comes from a study of cytomegalovirus exposure and HLA in healthy donors (dated by TCRdb to 2015 to 2018). About the study as a whole: An earlier analysis of several hundred of the donors reported 250 to 300 Gb of sequence data and more than 90 million unique TCR beta sequences from 150 million to 200 million T cells. An early release that covered 500 to 800 HLA-typed donors contained about 290 gigabases of sequencing data and about 93 million unique TCR sequences. The genetic ancestry cluster associated with self-reported Caucasian donors included roughly 84% of the 350 to 500 genotyped donors. The study was designed to test whether signatures of past pathogen exposure could be identified by cataloging public T cell receptors. The study profiled the T cell repertoires of hundreds of subjects by immunosequencing and related them to cytomegalovirus serostatus. In addition to the first cohort of approximately 670 subjects, a separate validation cohort of 120 different subjects was used. To predict cytomegalovirus infection status, the study brought together high-throughput TCR immunosequencing, statistical association of individual TCRs with disease status, and machine learning. In a later analysis, previously published TCR beta repertoires from hundreds of donors were re-analyzed and high-resolution HLA genotyping was added so that TCR occurrence patterns could be studied. The later analysis used no new phenotypic data to find candidate immune exposures, relying instead on TCR beta sequences and their occurrence across donors. An earlier analysis of some 600 of the donors applied high-throughput TCR beta sequencing to assess whether each TCR beta V gene segment acted as functional or pseudogenic. Donor age, sex, ethnicity and CMV serostatus were compiled together with the repertoire data. A later genetic analysis took genome-wide SNP genotypes for about 55% of the 666 donors and used that subset as a discovery cohort. All discovery cohort repertoires had been generated on a single sequencing platform. HLA typing included class I and class II loci at four-digit resolution. The number of typed donors differed by locus: roughly 620-630 for A, B, C, DRB1 and DQB1; 522 for DQA1; 606 for DPA1; and about 470 for DPB1. About five DR-DQ haplotypes were treated as single units for association and clustering because of strong linkage in the cohort. On average, around 200,000 unique TCR beta nucleotide sequences were sequenced per donor among a few hundred genotyped donors of the cohort, with roughly 19% of those sequences being non-productive. Findings and caveats that apply to the study as a whole: In this cohort, only TCR beta chains were sequenced, and detectable features were limited by the absence of alpha or paired-chain data. A total of roughly 160 TCR beta chains were listed by the study as associated with cytomegalovirus. In a later analysis, most CMV-associated TCR beta chains were found to appear HLA-restricted, with HLA associations seemingly driven largely by CMV exposure. Compared with the 666-donor mean, donors in an Asian-associated ancestry cluster had fewer N-insertions in productive TCRs, according to a later genetic analysis. HLA typing was unavailable for some donors at each locus, so association tests used only the typed subset. Specific HLA alleles were associated with over 15,000 TCR beta sequences at a false discovery rate of 0.05 in a later analysis. Linkage disequilibrium might explain the correlated functional status among segregating V segments, but an unknown experimental factor could not be excluded. Over 15 rarely observed V segments, including chromosome 9 orphons, were excluded from the earlier analysis of just under 600 of the donors because counts were too low. Presence/absence analyses assumed roughly uniform sequencing depth across donors, an assumption that may not hold. In a later analysis, HLA-associated TCR beta chains were found to be more clonally expanded and to have lower generation probabilities than equally common non-associated chains. The sequencing pipeline was judged likely to have produced a cluster of highly shared sequence variants as a technical artifact. A further reported finding was that TCR beta sequences accurately predicted the HLA-A and HLA-B alleles for most subjects in the first cohort. V-gene and J-gene trimming of TCR beta chains was associated with a missense DCLRE1C variant in a later genetic analysis, and the association was replicated in an independent cohort. Immune exposure information for the cohort was limited to CMV serostatus. In vitro tests confirmed that three of the cytomegalovirus-associated TCR beta chains recognize cytomegalovirus antigens. According to a later analysis, TCR association rates differed among HLA loci, with DRB1 alleles showing the most associated TCRs and HLA-C alleles showing the fewest. According to the authors, the approach could potentially be generalized to other disease states and immunological phenotypes. Assigning TCR associations to individual alleles was difficult when HLA alleles, especially DR and DQ, strongly co-occurred. The 87-base-pair reads could not distinguish some IMGT-functional V segments, including TRBV6-2 and TRBV6-3, so those segments were excluded. Most TCR sequences were observed very rarely across donors, whereas some public TCRs were present in many individuals. Cytomegalovirus status was reported to be diagnosed by the classifier with high specificity and sensitivity in both the original and validation cohorts. Several of the top co-occurrence clusters appeared to be linked to parvovirus B19, influenza, CMV and Epstein-Barr virus, according to a later analysis. An earlier analysis of 587 of the donors showed that most TCR beta V segments appeared in productive rearrangements either about 87% or about 30% of the time, which broadly matched IMGT annotations.

Libraries were built with the immunoSEQ multiplex PCR assay. The multiplex PCR relied on a mix of 60 forward primers for TCR Vbeta segments and 13 reverse primers for TCR Jbeta segments. A multiplex PCR assay on genomic DNA amplified the CDR3 region of rearranged TCR beta genes. Amplified TCR beta libraries were sequenced as 87-base-pair reads on the Illumina HiSeq System. Regarding the original processing steps: A later analysis counted about 80 million unique TCR beta chains across the 666 repertoires, and 10 million to 11 million of these chains were shared by at least two donors. A nearest-neighbor algorithm error-corrected the raw reads and collapsed the reads into unique sequences, merging closely related sequences to remove PCR and sequencing errors. To assign V, D and J gene segments, CDR3 sequences were aligned to IMGT reference sequences. Each retained sequence needed at least a six-nucleotide match to both a V gene segment and a J gene segment. Rearrangements were called productive when the CDR3 lacked stop codons and stayed in frame with V and J; all others were non-productive. CDR3 was defined by IMGT convention, running from the second conserved V-encoded cysteine to the conserved J-encoded phenylalanine. The earlier analysis of 500 to 650 of the donors excluded any sequence lacking an unambiguous match to a single V gene segment. In an earlier analysis of about 590 of the donors, a V segment was called functional when productive rearrangements were above 56.7%, and segregating when the standard deviation between donors exceeded 5%. To diagnose cytomegalovirus status from the catalog of TCR beta chain sequences, a statistical classification framework was built. In a later analysis, V and J genes were assigned by comparing TCR nucleotide sequences against IMGT/GENE-DB human TR gene sequences. Using the TCRdist pipeline, a later analysis assigned CDR3 sequences along with most-parsimonious VDJ recombination scenarios. In a later analysis, each TCR beta chain was defined by its CDR3 amino acid sequence together with its V-gene family, and reads without a unique V-gene family were excluded. To address suspected cross-contamination and a sequencing artifact, a later analysis removed approximately 590 highly shared, low-generation-probability nucleotide sequences. A later analysis calculated a clonal expansion index for each public chain from normalized within-repertoire ranks of inferred template counts. In a later analysis, generation probabilities were computed with a VDJ recombination model fitted to out-of-frame rearrangements, and the resulting probabilities were checked against IGoR. A later analysis scored TCR-TCR, TCR-HLA and TCR-CMV co-occurrence with hypergeometric tests, applying a repertoire-size bias correction to TCR pairs. A later analysis estimated false discovery rates by permuting HLA or CMV assignments 20 times. In a later analysis, co-occurring TCRs were grouped with DBSCAN, and TCRdist sequence similarity was added when clustering was performed within HLA-allele-positive subsets. Co-occurrence clustering excluded repertoires with fewer than 30,000 or more than 120,000 public chains, plus five with anomalous nucleotide sharing. Here the immuneACCESS table is served through TCRdb, limited to in-frame sequences with V and J called. Missing clones are a known gap in these copies; in checked studies unresolved V genes cover under half, and the rest lacks a known reason. V and J calls and clone size are copied from that table; D and trimming were computed from the DNA. This sample has around 190,000 clones in its table, and approximately 79% of those were observed once. The ten top clones hold 1.6% of the sample.

The cohort was made up of approximately 670 healthy bone marrow donors. At the time of sampling, every cohort member was nominally healthy, though immune exposures that went unrecorded were likely present. The donor was CMV seronegative and was included in the group of about 350 seronegative cohort members. A peripheral blood sample was collected from each donor, and TCR beta sequencing was performed on peripheral blood mononuclear cells. The Qiagen DNeasy Blood Extraction Kit was used to extract genomic DNA from the blood cell samples. Inclusive of the bounding cysteine and phenylalanine, the CDR3 is 9 residues long. The only DNA kept is the CDR3, 27 bases in frame from the first base. The germline V gene (reference sequence) specifies DFQATT as CDR1 and SNEGSKA as CDR2. V loses 6 bases, J loses 8 bases, and the germline ends lie 7 bases apart.

The chain uses TRBV20-1 and TRBJ1-2, and TRBD1 may be the D gene, going by 5 matching bases. The sequenced sample was PBMCs. The receptor comes from a woman younger than 30 in good health and CMV-seronegative. The DNA sequence follows: TGCAGTGCAGGGGTGGGCTACACCTTC. This is translated as CSAGVGYTF.